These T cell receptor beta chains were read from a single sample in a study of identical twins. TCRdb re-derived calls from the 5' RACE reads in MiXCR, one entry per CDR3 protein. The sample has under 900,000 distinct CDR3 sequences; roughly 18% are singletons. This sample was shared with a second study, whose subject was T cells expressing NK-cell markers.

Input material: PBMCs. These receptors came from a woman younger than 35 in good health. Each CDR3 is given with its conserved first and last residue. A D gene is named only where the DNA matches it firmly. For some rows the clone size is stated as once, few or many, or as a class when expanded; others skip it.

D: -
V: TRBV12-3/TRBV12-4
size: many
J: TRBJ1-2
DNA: TGTGCCAGCAGTGCCCAGGGCGCGGGCTATGGCTACACCTTC
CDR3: CASSAQGAGYGYTF

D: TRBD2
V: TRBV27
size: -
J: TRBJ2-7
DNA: TGTGCCTCTGGGACTAGCGGGGGGCGTGGCTCCTACGAGCAGTACTTC
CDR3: CASGTSGGRGSYEQYF

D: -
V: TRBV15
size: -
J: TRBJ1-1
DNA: TGTGCCACCAGCAGAGATCAGATGGGCGCTGAAGCTTTCTTT
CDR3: CATSRDQMGAEAFF

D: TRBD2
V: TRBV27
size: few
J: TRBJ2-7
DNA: TGTGCCAGCAGTTTACTCCTAGCGGGAGGGCTTGGCTACGAGCAGTACTTC
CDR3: CASSLLLAGGLGYEQYF

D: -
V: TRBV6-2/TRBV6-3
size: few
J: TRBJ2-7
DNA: TGTGCCAGCAGTTACTCGATCCCGGGTCTAGGCTACGAGCAGTACTTC
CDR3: CASSYSIPGLGYEQYF

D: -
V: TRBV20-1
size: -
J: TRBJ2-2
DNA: TGCAGTGCTAGGAAATGGGGGGAGTCGAACACCGGGGAGCTGTTTTTT
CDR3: CSARKWGESNTGELFF

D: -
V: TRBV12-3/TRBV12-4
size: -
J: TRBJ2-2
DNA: TGTGCCAGCAGTTTAGCACCCGGGACCCGCTCCGGGGAGCTGTTTTTT
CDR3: CASSLAPGTRSGELFF

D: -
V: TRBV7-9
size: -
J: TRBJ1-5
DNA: TGTGCCAGCAGCTTAGTTGGGGGCGCCGATCAGCCCCAGCATTTT
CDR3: CASSLVGGADQPQHF

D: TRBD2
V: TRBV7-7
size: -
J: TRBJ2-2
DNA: TGTGCCAGCAGCTTCGGACTAGCGGGAGCGATCGGGGAGCTGTTTTTT
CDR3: CASSFGLAGAIGELFF

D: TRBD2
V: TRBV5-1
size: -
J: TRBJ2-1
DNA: TGCGCCAGCAGCTTGGGTGTTAGCGGGAGCTACAATGAGCAGTTCTTC
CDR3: CASSLGVSGSYNEQFF

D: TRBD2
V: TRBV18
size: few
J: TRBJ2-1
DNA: TGTGCCAGCTCACGGCGGGAGGGCCCCCTGGAGCAGTTCTTC
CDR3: CASSRREGPLEQFF

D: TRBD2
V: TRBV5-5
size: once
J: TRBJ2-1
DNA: TGTGCCAGCAGCTTGGGTACTAGCGCCTATGAGCAGTTCTTC
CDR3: CASSLGTSAYEQFF

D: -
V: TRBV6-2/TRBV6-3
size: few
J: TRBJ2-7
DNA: TGTGCCACCAGGACCCCGACAATATACGAGCAGTACTTC
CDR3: CATRTPTIYEQYF

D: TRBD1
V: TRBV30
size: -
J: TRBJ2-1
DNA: TGTGCCTGGAGCGACAGGGGCCGGGAGCAGTTCTTC
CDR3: CAWSDRGREQFF

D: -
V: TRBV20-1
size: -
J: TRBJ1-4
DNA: TGCAGTGCTCCACCCACGACCACTCATAGGGAAAAACTGTTTTTT
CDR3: CSAPPTTTHREKLFF

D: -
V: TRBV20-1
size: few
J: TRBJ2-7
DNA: TGCAGTGCTCGCTGGGACGAAGTCAACTACGAGCAGTACTTC
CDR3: CSARWDEVNYEQYF

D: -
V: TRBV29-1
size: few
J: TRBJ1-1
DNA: TGCAGCGCCGGTTCACCATTCGGGGGGGGCACTGAAGCTTTCTTT
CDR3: CSAGSPFGGGTEAFF

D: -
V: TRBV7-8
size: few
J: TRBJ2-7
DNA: TGTGCCAGCAGCTACGGCGGCGGCAGGCAGTACGAGCAGTACTTC
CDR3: CASSYGGGRQYEQYF

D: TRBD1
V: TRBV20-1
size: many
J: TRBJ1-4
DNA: TGCAGTGCACGACAGGGGGGTTCTGAAAAACTGTTTTTT
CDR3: CSARQGGSEKLFF

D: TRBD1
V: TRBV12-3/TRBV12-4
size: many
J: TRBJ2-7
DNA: TGTGCCAGCAGTTCCAGACAGGGTTCCTACGAGCAGTACTTC
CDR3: CASSSRQGSYEQYF

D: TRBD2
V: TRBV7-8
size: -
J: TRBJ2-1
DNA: TGTGCCGCGGGGGCCTACAATGAGCAGTTCTTC
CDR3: CAAGAYNEQFF

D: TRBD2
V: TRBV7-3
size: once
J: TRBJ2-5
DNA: TGTGCCAGCAGTCAATTCCCGGGACTAGCTGGGACCCAGTACTTC
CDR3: CASSQFPGLAGTQYF

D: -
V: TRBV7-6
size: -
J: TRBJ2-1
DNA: TGTGCCAGCAGCTCCAGACCCGAAAGGAATGAGCAGTTCTTC
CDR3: CASSSRPERNEQFF

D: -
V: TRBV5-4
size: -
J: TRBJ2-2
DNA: TGTGCCAGCAGCTTGCCGGGGATTAACACCGGGGAGCTGTTTTTT
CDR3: CASSLPGINTGELFF

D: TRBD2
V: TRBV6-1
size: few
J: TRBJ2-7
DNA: TGTGCCAGCCGCGGGGGGACTATCTCCTACGAGCAGTACTTC
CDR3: CASRGGTISYEQYF

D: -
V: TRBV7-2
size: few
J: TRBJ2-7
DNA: TGTGCCAGCAGCGTCCAACTAGCAGCCTCTGTCGAGCAGTACTTC
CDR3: CASSVQLAASVEQYF

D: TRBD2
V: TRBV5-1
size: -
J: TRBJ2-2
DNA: TGCGCCAGCACCGCTAGCGGGGGTGGCGGGGAGCTGTTTTTT
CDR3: CASTASGGGGELFF

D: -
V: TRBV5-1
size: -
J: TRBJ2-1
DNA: TGCGCCAGCAGCTTGGTTCCGGGCTCCTACAATGAGCAGTTCTTC
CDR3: CASSLVPGSYNEQFF

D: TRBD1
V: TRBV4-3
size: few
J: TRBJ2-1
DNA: TGCGCCAGCAGCCAAGCCGGACAGGGGGGTGAGCAGTTCTTC
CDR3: CASSQAGQGGEQFF

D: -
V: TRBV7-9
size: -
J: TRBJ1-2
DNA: TGTGCCAGCAGCTTAGGGACCCGGGGTGGCTACACCTTC
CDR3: CASSLGTRGGYTF

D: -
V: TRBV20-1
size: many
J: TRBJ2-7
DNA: TGCAGTGCTAGGCCGACTAATCGCGAGCAGTACTTC
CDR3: CSARPTNREQYF

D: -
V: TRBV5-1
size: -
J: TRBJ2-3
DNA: TGCGCCAGCAGCTTAGGCCAGTTTGGCACAGATACGCAGTATTTT
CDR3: CASSLGQFGTDTQYF

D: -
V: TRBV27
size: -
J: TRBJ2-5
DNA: TGTGCCAGCAGTGAAAGCTTCAGGGACCAAGAGACCCAGTACTTC
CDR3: CASSESFRDQETQYF

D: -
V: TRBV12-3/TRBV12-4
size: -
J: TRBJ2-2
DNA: TGTGCCAGCAGTTTATGGCGGACCGGGGAGCTGTTTTTT
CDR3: CASSLWRTGELFF

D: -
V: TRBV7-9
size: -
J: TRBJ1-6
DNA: TGTGCCAGCAGCTTAGGGGGTGCGGATAATTCACCCCTCCACTTT
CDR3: CASSLGGADNSPLHF

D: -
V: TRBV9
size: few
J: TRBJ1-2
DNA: TGTGCCAGCAGCGTAGTCTCTGGTGGAGGCTACACCTTC
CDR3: CASSVVSGGGYTF

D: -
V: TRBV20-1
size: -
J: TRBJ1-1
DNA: TGCAGTGCGGCCTCTAGGTTGAACACTGAAGCTTTCTTT
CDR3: CSAASRLNTEAFF

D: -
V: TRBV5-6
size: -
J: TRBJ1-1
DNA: TGTGCCAGCAGCTTTACGGGGGGCGGCGGCAGAATGAACACTGAAGCTTTCTTT
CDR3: CASSFTGGGGRMNTEAFF

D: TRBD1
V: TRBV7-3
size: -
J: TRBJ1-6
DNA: TGTGCCAGCAGAATAGGGACAGAAAATTCACCCCTCCACTTT
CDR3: CASRIGTENSPLHF

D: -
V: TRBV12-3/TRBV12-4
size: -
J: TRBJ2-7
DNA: TGTGCCAGCAGGCGGGAAACGGCTGAGCAGTACTTC
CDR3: CASRRETAEQYF

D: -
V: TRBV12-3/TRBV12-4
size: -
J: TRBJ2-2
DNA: TGTGCCAGCCCACCCCGAGAGGGCGGGAACACCGGGGAGCTGTTTTTT
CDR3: CASPPREGGNTGELFF